This TCR beta chain appears in the sequencing data of a study of regulatory T cells in long-lasting Graves disease. Study details: Graves' cases, newly diagnosed, had used antithyroid drugs under 3 months.

Study findings and constraints: Persistent Graves' patients showed reduced TCR diversity versus newly diagnosed patients. Between persistent patients, 2,500 to 3,500 public clonotypes were shared, exceeding the roughly 920 shared between new patients.

Time point specified: newly diagnosed GD, antithyroid drugs for less than 3 months. PBMC-derived RNA was used for the TCR library. This clonotype came up a few times. Its antigen is unknown. A read error may explain this, as a much larger clone is one base away. The CDR3 carries no conserved terminal phenylalanine or tryptophan, so it likely arises from a read error. V lost 4 bases and J lost 5, with 7 bases in between. The CDR3 spans 11 residues. The germline V gene encodes CDR1 SGHRS and CDR2 YFSETQ. Arm-PCR of CDR3 regions and iRepertoire HTBI primers were the basis on which TCR beta libraries were built. TCRdb itself ran the multiplex PCR reads through MiXCR, one entry per CDR3 protein. The table shows about 450,000 distinct CDR3 sequences, with around 15% occurring only once. The data also belong to a second study, concerning T cells in Graves' hyperthyroidism and ophthalmopathy.

The source of this sequence is a woman between 50 and 59 years old with Graves disease. Sequences were derived from peripheral blood mononuclear cells (PBMCs), sampled at new diagnosis, from a patient treated with antithyroid drugs. V is TRBV5-1 and J is TRBJ2-7, with D possibly TRBD1 on 6 matching bases. CDR3 region: CASSNRDEQYL. The CDR3 coding sequence is TGCGCCAGCAGCAACAGGGACGAGCAGTACCTC.